The 15 T cell receptor beta chains listed next were all sequenced from one sample in a study of beta chain features in type 1 diabetes. Since all of the isolated RNA was reverse transcribed, expressed TCRB transcripts were what got sequenced. Sequenced by immunoSEQ multiplex PCR; TCRdb stores in-frame clones only, minus some. The data show 970,000 or so clones, with roughly 17% seen just once and about 0.02% held by the top ten. Sequencing was carried out using naive CD4+ T cells from blood. Source of these receptors: a woman aged 18-30 years in good health.

J is TRBJ2-1 and V is TRBV27, with D possibly matching TRBD2 (6 bases). CDR3 length: 16 amino acids. The germline V and J ends were trimmed by 6 bases and 2 bases, with 17 bases remaining between them. Germline V CDR1 and CDR2: MNHEY, SMNVEV (reference sequence). In DNA form, the CDR3 reads TGTGCCAGCAGGAGGGAGGCGGCTGTTCCCTACAATGAGCAGTTCTTC. Protein: CASRREAAVPYNEQFF.

This clone was observed a handful of times. The V call is TRBV10-3, the J call TRBJ1-2; D ambiguous. CDR3 length: 12 residues. V lost 1 base, J lost 5 bases, and 5 bases lay in between. Germline lookup yields CDR1 ENHRY and CDR2 SYGVKD. The CDR3 nucleotides read TGTGCCATCAGTGAGTGGGATTATGGCTACACCTTC. Translating it yields CAISEWDYGYTF.

The J gene is TRBJ2-3, the V gene TRBV21-1; the table's D gene call, TRBD2, was not cross checked with the DNA. TRBV21-1 is annotated as a pseudogene. The CDR3 is 17 amino acids. The CDR3 coding sequence is TGTGCCAGCAGGGAGTTTAGCGGGAGTGGAGGCACAGATACGCAGTATTTT. Translation gives CASREFSGSGGTDTQYF.

This clone occurred a few times. Other DNA sequences in the sample encode the same CDR3. The rearrangement uses TRBV18 and TRBJ2-5; D is undetermined. Deletions cut 2 bases from V and 6 bases from J, with 4 bases between. Germline-derived CDR1 and CDR2 are KGHSH and LQKENI. The CDR3 is 11 residues long. The CDR3 coding sequence is TGTGCCAGCTCACCAGCCAAGACCCAGTACTTC. It codes for CASSPAKTQYF.

This chain connects TRBV6-5 to TRBJ2-2; D is perhaps TRBD2 (5 bases). This CDR3 comprises 15 residues. The V gene's germline CDR1 is MNHEY and CDR2 SVGAGI. Trimming removed 0 bases at V and 5 bases at J, with 10 bases between. The CDR3 region has the DNA TGTGCCAGCAGTTACTCGGGAGTGTATACCGGGGAGCTGTTTTTT. Translation: CASSYSGVYTGELFF.

This clone was counted only a few times. The J gene is TRBJ1-2, the V gene TRBV6-5; D uncertain. The V end lost 7 bases, the J end lost 0 bases, and 12 bases lay between the germline ends. This CDR3 spans 14 amino acids. Germline V lookup: CDR1 MNHEY, CDR2 SVGAGI. This CDR3 reads CASNPGVANYGYTF. The CDR3, as DNA: TGTGCCAGCAACCCCGGGGTGGCTAACTATGGCTACACCTTC.

This clone came up a few times. The CDR3 DNA reads TGTGCCAGTAGCACCCTTCTGGGGGTCAGTGGCACTGAAGCTTTCTTT. It translates to CASSTLLGVSGTEAFF. The V gene is TRBV19, the J gene TRBJ1-1; TRBD1 might be the D (5 bases). V shed 6 bases and J shed 4 bases, with 21 bases lying between them. The CDR3 totals 16 residues. From germline, CDR1 is LNHDA and CDR2 SQIVND (reference sequence).

This clone was picked up a small number of times. The chain joins TRBV27 to TRBJ1-1, with D maybe TRBD1 (5 bases). V was clipped by 3 bases and J by 0 bases, with 11 bases between them. Germline CDR1 is MNHEY and CDR2 is SMNVEV (reference sequence). The CDR3 runs 15 residues. CDR3: CASSLLGQMNTEAFF. Here the CDR3 DNA reads TGTGCCAGCAGTTTGCTGGGGCAGATGAACACTGAAGCTTTCTTT.

Only a few counts were recorded for this clone. Different DNA sequences within this sample yield the same CDR3. V gene TRBV7-9 combines with J gene TRBJ2-3; TRBD1 matches at 8 bases. There are 14 residues in the CDR3. V lost 3 bases and J lost 3; bases outside the gene matches: 2. Per the germline V gene, CDR1 is SEHNR and CDR2 is FQNEAQ (reference sequence). CDR3 DNA sequence: TGTGCCAGCAGCTTCGGGACAGGAACAGATACGCAGTATTTT. Translation gives CASSFGTGTDTQYF.

The chain recombines TRBV6-5 with TRBJ2-2, with D hard to call. V gave up 4 bases and J gave up 7 bases, with 7 bases separating them. Germline lookup yields CDR1 MNHEY and CDR2 SVGAGI. The CDR3 runs 12 residues. The CDR3 sequence: CASSSLFGELFF. CDR3 DNA sequence: TGTGCCAGCAGTTCACTATTCGGGGAGCTGTTTTTT.

V and J are TRBV5-6 and TRBJ1-2, with D tentatively TRBD1 (5 bases). Germline V CDR1 and CDR2: SGHDT, YYEEEE. The CDR3 contains 17 residues. Trimming left V 0 bases short and J 2 bases short, with 17 bases between. The chain's CDR3 is CASSLEGRGVHNYGYTF. The CDR3 region has the DNA TGTGCCAGCAGCTTGGAAGGGAGGGGAGTCCACAACTATGGCTACACCTTC.

The rearrangement uses TRBV20-1 and TRBJ2-7; D is uncertain. V lost 7 bases, J lost 3 bases, and 7 bases lay in between. Germline CDR1 is DFQATT and CDR2 is SNEGSKA (reference sequence). This CDR3 has 10 residues. Here the CDR3 DNA reads TGCAGTGTAGCCAGCTACGAGCAGTACTTC. This codes for CSVASYEQYF.

The gene calls are TRBV2 and TRBJ2-4; 7 bases align to TRBD2. The CDR3 has 22 residues. The germline V gene has CDR1 SNHLY and CDR2 FYNNEI. The V and J ends lost 2 bases and 0 bases, in that order; junction bases with no gene match: 22. CDR3 nucleotides: TGTGCCAGCAGTGAATTTATGACTGGGCTCTCTAGCGGAACTATAGCCAAAAACATTCAGTACTTC. Its translation: CASSEFMTGLSSGTIAKNIQYF.

This chain connects TRBV7-2 to TRBJ2-2; perhaps TRBD2 as D (6 bases). Germline loops: CDR1 SGHTA, CDR2 FQGNSA. V was pared by 1 base and J by 11 bases, with 14 bases between. The CDR3 extends over 14 amino acids. CDR3 sequence: CASSLVSLGGELFF. DNA of the CDR3: TGTGCCAGCAGCTTAGTGTCTCTGGGGGGAGAGCTGTTTTTT.

The table lists this clone with a few counts. The chain has TRBV7-9 and TRBJ2-1, with D perhaps TRBD2 (6 bases). The CDR3 consists of 13 residues. The V end was cut by 10 bases, the J end by 4 bases, with 14 bases between. CDR1 and CDR2 from the germline V gene are SEHNR and FQNEAQ (reference sequence). The CDR3 DNA reads TGTGCCACCGGACTACTGGGGTACAATGAGCAGTTCTTC. Protein: CATGLLGYNEQFF.